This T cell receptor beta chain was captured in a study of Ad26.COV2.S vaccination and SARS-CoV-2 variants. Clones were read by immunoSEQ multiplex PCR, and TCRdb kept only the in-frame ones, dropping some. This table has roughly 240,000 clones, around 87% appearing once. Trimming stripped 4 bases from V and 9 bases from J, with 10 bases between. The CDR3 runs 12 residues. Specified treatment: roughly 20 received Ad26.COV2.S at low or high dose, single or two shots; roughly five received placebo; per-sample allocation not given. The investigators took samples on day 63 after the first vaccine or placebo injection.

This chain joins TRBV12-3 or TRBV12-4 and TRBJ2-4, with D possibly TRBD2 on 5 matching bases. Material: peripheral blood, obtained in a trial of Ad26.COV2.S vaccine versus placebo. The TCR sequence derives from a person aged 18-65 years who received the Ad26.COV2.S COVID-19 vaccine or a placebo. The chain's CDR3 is CASSSPGSIQYF. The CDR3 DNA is TGTGCCAGCAGTTCACCGGGGAGCATTCAGTACTTC.